This T cell receptor beta chain appears in the sequencing data of a study of PD-1 blockade in classical Hodgkin lymphoma. Findings and caveats of the study: Whatever underlies the repertoire differences (possibly disease activity or prior therapy) remains undefined. Relapsed/refractory patients reportedly had the lowest baseline TCR diversity, below newly diagnosed patients, who were below healthy donors.

Time point denoted: newly diagnosed, previously untreated cHL patient sample. Isolation of CD8+ T cells from thawed PBMCs used magnetic negative selection. What served as comparison were PBMCs in newly diagnosed, untreated classical Hodgkin lymphoma. Turning to this clone: Its antigen is undetermined. One end of the junction does not line up with germline, which may come from a read error.

Using immunoSEQ multiplex PCR, the repertoire was profiled, and TCRdb retains in-frame clones only, with some absent. The repertoire holds about 21,000 clones, with approximately 87% as singletons. The specimen was CD8+ T cells from blood. This TCR derives from a human donor with classical Hodgkin lymphoma.

The CDR3: CASSLPTGDVHEQYF. CDR3 coding DNA: TGTGCCAGCAGCTTACCCACAGGGGACGTCCACGAGCAGTACTTC. This chain links TRBV5-3 with TRBJ2-7, with TRBD1 matching over 7 bases. TRBV5-3 is flagged as an ORF with uncertain function. The CDR3 is 15 residues long.